These 10 T cell receptor beta chains came from one sample sequenced in a study of blood T cell repertoires in COVID-19. This table comes from immunoSEQ multiplex PCR, and its TCRdb copy is limited to in-frame clones, with some not included. The sample lists some 250,000 clones, roughly 91% occurring once. The sample was PBMCs or T cells enriched from blood (not recorded which). The receptors stem from a man in his forties who had recovered from COVID-19.

This clone was recorded a few times. The chain carries TRBV18 and TRBJ2-7; D not resolved. The CDR3 covers 16 residues. The germline CDR1 and CDR2 sequences are KGHSH and LQKENI. The ends were cut back, 2 bases at V and 1 base at J, with 15 bases in the middle. The CDR3 is CASSPIIHESSYEQYF. CDR3 in DNA: TGTGCCAGCTCACCAATTATTCACGAGAGTTCCTACGAGCAGTACTTC. The full variable domain, rest sourced from reference TRBV18 and TRBJ2-7, is NAGVMQNPRHLVRRRGQEARLRCSPMKGHSHVYWYRQLPEEGLKFMVYLQKENIIDESGMPKERFSAEFPKEGPSILRIQQVVRGDSAAYFCASSPIIHESSYEQYFGPGTRLTVT.

The chain links TRBV6-7 to TRBJ1-5; 9 bases agree with TRBD1. TRBV6-7 is an open reading frame, and its role is uncertain. The CDR3 length is 17 residues. V shed 4 bases, J shed 6 bases, and the junction held 13 bases outside the gene matches. The CDR3 loop is CASSSGQGKGLGQPQHF. The CDR3 nucleotides are TGTGCCAGCAGTTCTGGACAGGGGAAAGGATTGGGTCAGCCCCAGCATTTT.

J is TRBJ1-1 and V is TRBV14, with D uncertain. This CDR3 is built from 15 residues. Germline lookup yields CDR1 SGHDN and CDR2 FVKESK. V lost 0 bases, J lost 5 bases, and 13 bases lay in between. The CDR3 bases are TGTGCCAGCAGCCAAGATCGGGTGGGTGGGACTGAAGCTTTCTTT. It codes for CASSQDRVGGTEAFF.

This rearrangement joins TRBV5-1 to TRBJ1-2; D might be TRBD1 (6 bases). The germline gives CDR1 SGHRS, CDR2 YFSETQ. CDR3 length: 15 residues. V lost 4 bases, J lost 8 bases, and 21 bases lay in between. DNA for the CDR3: TGCGCCAGCAGCCTCAAGGGGCAGGGGTTTTTCGGCTACACCTTC. It codes for CASSLKGQGFFGYTF. Combining the CDR3 with reference TRBV5-1 and TRBJ1-2 gives the whole variable domain KAGVTQTPRYLIKTRGQQVTLSCSPISGHRSVSWYQQTPGQGLQFLFEYFSETQRNKGNFPGRFSGRQFSNSRSEMNVSTLELGDSALYLCASSLKGQGFFGYTFGSGTRLTVV.

V gene TRBV30 combines with J gene TRBJ1-4; 8 bases are shared with TRBD1. The CDR3 loop spans 14 amino acids. Germline V gene sequence: CDR1 GTSNPN, CDR2 SVGIG (reference sequence). The V segment lost 4 bases and the J segment 8 bases; nucleotides outside the gene matches: 9. CDR3 region: CAWTSDRAGEKLFF. The CDR3 bases are TGTGCCTGGACCTCGGACAGGGCGGGAGAAAAACTGTTTTTT. The full variable domain, its missing parts supplied by reference TRBV30 and TRBJ1-4, is SQTIHQWPATLVQPVGSPLSLECTVEGTSNPNLYWYRQAAGRGLQLLFYSVGIGQISSEVPQNLSASRPQDRQFILSSKKLLLSDSGFYLCAWTSDRAGEKLFFGSGTQLSVL.

V is TRBV29-1 and J is TRBJ2-1; 9 positions agree with TRBD2. The length of the CDR3 is 18 residues. With V trimmed by 3 bases and J by 2 bases, 14 bases remained unmatched. Germline assignment: CDR1 SQVTM and CDR2 ANQGSEA. The CDR3 loop reads CSVDVSLGSGSPYNEQFF. The CDR3 DNA reads TGCAGCGTTGACGTGAGCCTGGGTAGCGGGAGTCCCTACAATGAGCAGTTCTTC.

The gene calls are TRBV11-3 and TRBJ2-5; D gene uncertain. Germline V gene data show CDR1 as SGHNT and CDR2 as YENEEA. Deletions cut 1 base from V and 1 base from J, with 16 bases between. This CDR3 contains 17 residues. CDR3 region: CASSLGVSAPPQETQYF. DNA for the CDR3: TGTGCCAGCAGCTTAGGGGTATCAGCGCCTCCCCAAGAGACCCAGTACTTC.

The gene calls are TRBV6-1 and TRBJ1-2, with 7 bases identical to TRBD1. Germline CDR1 and CDR2: MNHNS and SASEGT. The V and J ends lost 1 base and 4 bases, in that order; junction bases with no gene match: 9. The CDR3 has 16 residues. CDR3 nucleotides: TGTGCCAGCAGTGAAGGGAATGACAGGGCGAGCTATGGCTACACCTTC. Its translation: CASSEGNDRASYGYTF.

The genes are TRBV18 and TRBJ1-1; no clear D gene. The CDR3 sequence is 13 residues long. Trimming stripped 5 bases from V and 1 base from J, with 8 bases between. Germline-derived CDR1 and CDR2 are KGHSH and LQKENI. The CDR3: CASSFAANTEAFF. In DNA, the CDR3 is TGTGCCAGCTCATTCGCGGCGAACACTGAAGCTTTCTTT.

The V gene is TRBV13, the J gene TRBJ2-1; the match to TRBD2 covers 9 bases. The CDR3 is 16 residues long. Germline lookup yields CDR1 PRHDT and CDR2 FYEKMQ (reference sequence). V lost 5 bases to trimming and J lost 4 bases; unmatched junction nucleotides: 9. In DNA, the CDR3 is TGTGCCAGCAGCCCAAGAGCGGGGGGACCGTACAATGAGCAGTTCTTC. Amino acid sequence: CASSPRAGGPYNEQFF.